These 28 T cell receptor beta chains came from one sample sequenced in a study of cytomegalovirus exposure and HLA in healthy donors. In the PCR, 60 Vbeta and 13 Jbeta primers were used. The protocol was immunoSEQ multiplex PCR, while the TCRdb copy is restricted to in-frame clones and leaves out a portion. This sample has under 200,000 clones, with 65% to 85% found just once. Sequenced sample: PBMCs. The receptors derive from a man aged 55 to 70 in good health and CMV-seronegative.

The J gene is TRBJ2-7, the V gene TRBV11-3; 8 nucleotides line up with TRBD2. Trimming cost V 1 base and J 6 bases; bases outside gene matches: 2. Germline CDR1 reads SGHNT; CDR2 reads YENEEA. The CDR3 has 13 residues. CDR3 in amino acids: CASSLGRGGEQYF. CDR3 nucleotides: TGTGCCAGCAGCTTAGGTCGGGGGGGCGAGCAGTACTTC.

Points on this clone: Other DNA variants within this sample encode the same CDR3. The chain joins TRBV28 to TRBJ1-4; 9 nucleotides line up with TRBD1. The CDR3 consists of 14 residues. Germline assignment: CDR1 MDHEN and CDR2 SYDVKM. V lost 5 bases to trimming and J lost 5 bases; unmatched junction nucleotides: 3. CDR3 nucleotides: TGTGCCAGCAGTCAAACAGGGGGCAATGAAAAACTGTTTTTT. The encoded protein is CASSQTGGNEKLFF. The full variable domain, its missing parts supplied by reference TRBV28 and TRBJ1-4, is DVKVTQSSRYLVKRTGEKVFLECVQDMDHENMFWYRQDPGLGLRLIYFSYDVKMKEKGDIPEGYSVSREKKERFSLILESASTNQTSMYLCASSQTGGNEKLFFGSGTQLSVL.

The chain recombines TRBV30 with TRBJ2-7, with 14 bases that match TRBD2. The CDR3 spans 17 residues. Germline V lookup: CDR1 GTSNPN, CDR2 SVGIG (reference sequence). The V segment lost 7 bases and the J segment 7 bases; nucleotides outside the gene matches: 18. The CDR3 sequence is CAYHSGLAGVGRGEQYF. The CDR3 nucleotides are TGTGCCTACCACTCGGGACTAGCGGGAGTGGGGCGTGGGGAGCAGTACTTC.

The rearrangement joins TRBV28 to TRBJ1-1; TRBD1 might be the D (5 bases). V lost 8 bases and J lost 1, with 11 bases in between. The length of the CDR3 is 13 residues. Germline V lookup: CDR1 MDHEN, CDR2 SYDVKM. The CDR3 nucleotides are TGTGCCAGCGGGGAGGGGCAGAACACTGAAGCTTTCTTT. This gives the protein CASGEGQNTEAFF.

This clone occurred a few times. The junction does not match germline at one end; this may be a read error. Written as DNA, the CDR3 is TGTGCTAGCAGCTTAGGGCGGAACCCCACGGATACGCAGTATTTT. Translating gives CASSLGRNPTDTQYF. The rearrangement links TRBV7-7 to TRBJ2-3; D gene uncertain. CDR3 length equals 15 residues. CDR1 and CDR2 (germline): SSHAT, FNYEAQ (reference sequence). Using reference TRBV7-7 and TRBJ2-3 for the parts outside the CDR3, the full variable domain is GAGVSQSPRYKVTKRGQDVTLRCDPISSHATLYWYQQALGQGPEFLTYFNYEAQPDKSGLPSDRFSAERPEGSISTLTIQRTEQRDSAMYRCASSLGRNPTDTQYFGPGTRLTVL.

The CDR3: CARFLGHQGQPQHF. CDR3 coding DNA: TGTGCCAGGTTTTTAGGACATCAGGGTCAGCCCCAGCATTTT. The chain employs TRBV27 and TRBJ1-5; perhaps TRBD1 as D (5 bases). This CDR3 has 14 amino acids. Germline V gene sequence: CDR1 MNHEY, CDR2 SMNVEV (reference sequence). Trimming removed 9 bases from V and 6 bases from J, with 18 bases in between.

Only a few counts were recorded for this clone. In DNA form, the CDR3 reads TGTGCCAGTAGAGAAAGGGGAGGGGATACGCAGTATTTT. Its translation: CASRERGGDTQYF. V usage is TRBV19 and J usage is TRBJ2-3; 7 bases map to TRBD2. The CDR3 has 13 residues. Germline-derived CDR1 and CDR2 are LNHDA and SQIVND (reference sequence). The trim removed 6 bases at V and 6 bases at J, leaving 6 bases unmatched.

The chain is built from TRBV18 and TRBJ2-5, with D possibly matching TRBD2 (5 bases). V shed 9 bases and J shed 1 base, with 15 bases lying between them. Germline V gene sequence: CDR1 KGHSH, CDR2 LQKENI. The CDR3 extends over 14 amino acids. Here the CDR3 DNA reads TGTGCCAGTTTCACTGATCGGGGCCAAGAGACCCAGTACTTC. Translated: CASFTDRGQETQYF.

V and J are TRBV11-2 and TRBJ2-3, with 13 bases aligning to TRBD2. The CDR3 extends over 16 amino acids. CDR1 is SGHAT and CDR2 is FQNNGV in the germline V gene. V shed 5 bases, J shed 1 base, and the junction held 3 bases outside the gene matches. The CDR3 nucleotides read TGTGCCAGCAGCGAAGGGACTAGCGGGGGCACAGATACGCAGTATTTT. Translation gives CASSEGTSGGTDTQYF.

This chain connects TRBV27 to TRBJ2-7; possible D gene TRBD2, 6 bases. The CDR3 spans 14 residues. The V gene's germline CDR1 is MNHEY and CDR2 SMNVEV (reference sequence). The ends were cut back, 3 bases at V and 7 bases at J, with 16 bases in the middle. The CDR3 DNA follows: TGTGCCAGCAGTTTCGACCCATCAGGGAGGGAGCAGTACTTC. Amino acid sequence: CASSFDPSGREQYF.

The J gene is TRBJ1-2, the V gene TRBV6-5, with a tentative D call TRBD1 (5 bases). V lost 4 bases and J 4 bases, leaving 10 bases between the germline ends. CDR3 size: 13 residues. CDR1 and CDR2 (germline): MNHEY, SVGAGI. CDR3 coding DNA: TGTGCCAGCAGTTGGTACAGGACCTATGGCTACACCTTC. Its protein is CASSWYRTYGYTF.

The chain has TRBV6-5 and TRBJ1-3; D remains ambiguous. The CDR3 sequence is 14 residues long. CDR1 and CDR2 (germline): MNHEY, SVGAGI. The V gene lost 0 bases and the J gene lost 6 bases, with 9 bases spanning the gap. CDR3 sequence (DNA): TGTGCCAGCAGTTACTCGGAACTAGAAAACACCATATATTTT. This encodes CASSYSELENTIYF.

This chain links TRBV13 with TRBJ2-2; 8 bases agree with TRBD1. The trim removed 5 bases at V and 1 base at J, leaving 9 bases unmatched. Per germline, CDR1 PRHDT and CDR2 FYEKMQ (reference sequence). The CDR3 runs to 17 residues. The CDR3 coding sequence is TGTGCCAGCAGCACAATCACCGGACAGGGGAACACCGGGGAGCTGTTTTTT. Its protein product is CASSTITGQGNTGELFF.

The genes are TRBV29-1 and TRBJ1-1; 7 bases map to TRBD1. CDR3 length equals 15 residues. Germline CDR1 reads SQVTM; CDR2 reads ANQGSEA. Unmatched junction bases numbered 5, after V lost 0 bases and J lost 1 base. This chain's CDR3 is CSVEEGGRGNTEAFF. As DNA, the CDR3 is TGCAGCGTTGAAGAAGGGGGCAGGGGGAACACTGAAGCTTTCTTT.

This CDR3 is CASSLTSGGITTQYF. CDR3 sequence (DNA): TGTGCCAGCAGCTTGACTAGCGGGGGGATCACGACGCAGTATTTT. The rearrangement links TRBV5-4 to TRBJ2-3; 12 bases fit TRBD2. CDR3 length: 15 residues. V shed 1 base and J 9 bases; nucleotides not matched to a gene: 6. Germline CDR1 is SGHNT and CDR2 is YYREEE (reference sequence).

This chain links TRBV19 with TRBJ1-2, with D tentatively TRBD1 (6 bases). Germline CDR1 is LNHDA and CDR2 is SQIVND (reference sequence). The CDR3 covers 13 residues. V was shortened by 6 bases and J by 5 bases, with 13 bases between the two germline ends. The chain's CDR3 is CASRLQGEYGYTF. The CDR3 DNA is TGTGCCAGTAGGTTACAGGGAGAATATGGCTACACCTTC.

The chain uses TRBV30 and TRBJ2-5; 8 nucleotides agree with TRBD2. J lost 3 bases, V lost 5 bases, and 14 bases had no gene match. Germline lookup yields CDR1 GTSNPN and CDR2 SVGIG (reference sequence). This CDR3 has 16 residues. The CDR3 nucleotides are TGTGCCTGGGCAGCGGGAGTAGCCCGGGGGGAAGAGACCCAGTACTTC. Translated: CAWAAGVARGEETQYF.

The CDR3 region has the DNA TGCGCCAGCAGCCCCTCAGTAACCGGGACAGGGATTAAAGAGCAGTACTTC. This encodes CASSPSVTGTGIKEQYF. The J gene is TRBJ2-7, the V gene TRBV4-1; the match to TRBD1 covers 9 bases. J lost 7 bases, V lost 4 bases, and 17 bases had no gene match. This CDR3 contains 17 residues. CDR1 and CDR2 from the germline V gene are MGHRA and YSYEKL.

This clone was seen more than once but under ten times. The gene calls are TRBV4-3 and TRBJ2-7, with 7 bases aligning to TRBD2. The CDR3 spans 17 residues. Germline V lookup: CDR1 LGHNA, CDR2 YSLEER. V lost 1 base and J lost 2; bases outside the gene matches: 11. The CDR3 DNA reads TGCGCCAGCAGCCAAGTTCCAACTAGCGCTCCTACCTACGAGCAGTACTTC. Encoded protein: CASSQVPTSAPTYEQYF.

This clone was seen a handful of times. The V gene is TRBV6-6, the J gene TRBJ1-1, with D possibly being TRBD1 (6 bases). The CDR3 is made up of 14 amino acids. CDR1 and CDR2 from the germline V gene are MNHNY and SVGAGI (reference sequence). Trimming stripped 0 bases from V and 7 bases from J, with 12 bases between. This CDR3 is CASSYSGRGGEAFF. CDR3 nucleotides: TGTGCCAGCAGTTACTCGGGAAGGGGGGGTGAAGCTTTCTTT.

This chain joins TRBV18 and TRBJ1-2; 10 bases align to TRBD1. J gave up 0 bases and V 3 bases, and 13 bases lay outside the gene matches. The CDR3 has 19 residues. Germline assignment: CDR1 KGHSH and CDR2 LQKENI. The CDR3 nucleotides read TGTGCCAGCTCACCGTTCCCGGGACAGGGGCCGACGTCTAACTATGGCTACACCTTC. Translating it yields CASSPFPGQGPTSNYGYTF. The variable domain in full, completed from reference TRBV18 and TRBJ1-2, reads NAGVMQNPRHLVRRRGQEARLRCSPMKGHSHVYWYRQLPEEGLKFMVYLQKENIIDESGMPKERFSAEFPKEGPSILRIQQVVRGDSAAYFCASSPFPGQGPTSNYGYTFGSGTRLTVV.

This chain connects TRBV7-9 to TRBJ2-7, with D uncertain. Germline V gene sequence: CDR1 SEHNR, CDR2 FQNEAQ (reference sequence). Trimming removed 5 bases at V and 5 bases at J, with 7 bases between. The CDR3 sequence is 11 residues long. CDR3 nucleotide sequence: TGTGCCAGCAGCCCTCTCCACGAGCAGTACTTC. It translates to CASSPLHEQYF.

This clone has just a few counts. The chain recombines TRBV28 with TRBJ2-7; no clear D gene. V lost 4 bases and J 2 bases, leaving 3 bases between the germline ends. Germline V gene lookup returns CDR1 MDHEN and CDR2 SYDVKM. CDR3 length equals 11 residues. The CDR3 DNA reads TGTGCCAGCAGTTCCACCTACGAGCAGTACTTC. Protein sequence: CASSSTYEQYF.

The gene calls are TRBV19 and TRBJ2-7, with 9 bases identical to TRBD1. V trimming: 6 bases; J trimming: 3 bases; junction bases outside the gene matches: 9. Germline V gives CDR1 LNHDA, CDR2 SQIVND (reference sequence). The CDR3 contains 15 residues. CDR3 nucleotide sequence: TGTGCCAGTAGCGCCTCCGGGACAGGGATCTACGAGCAGTACTTC. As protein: CASSASGTGIYEQYF. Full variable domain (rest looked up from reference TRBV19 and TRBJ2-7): DGGITQSPKYLFRKEGQNVTLSCEQNLNHDAMYWYRQDPGQGLRLIYYSQIVNDFQKGDIAEGYSVSREKKESFPLTVTSAQKNPTAFYLCASSASGTGIYEQYFGPGTRLTVT.

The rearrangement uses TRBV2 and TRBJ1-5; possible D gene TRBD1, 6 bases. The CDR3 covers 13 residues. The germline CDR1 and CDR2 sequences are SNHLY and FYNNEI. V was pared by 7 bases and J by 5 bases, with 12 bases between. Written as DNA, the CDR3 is TGTGCCAGCACGGGGGGCGGCGATCAGCCCCAGCATTTT. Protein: CASTGGGDQPQHF. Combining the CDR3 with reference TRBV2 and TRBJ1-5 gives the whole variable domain EPEVTQTPSHQVTQMGQEVILRCVPISNHLYFYWYRQILGQKVEFLVSFYNNEISEKSEIFDDQFSVERPDGSNFTLKIRSTKLEDSAMYFCASTGGGDQPQHFGDGTRLSIL.

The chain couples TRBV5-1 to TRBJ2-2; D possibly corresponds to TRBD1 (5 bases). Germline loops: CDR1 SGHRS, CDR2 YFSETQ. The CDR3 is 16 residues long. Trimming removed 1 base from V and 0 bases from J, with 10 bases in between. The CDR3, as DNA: TGCGCCAGCAGCTTGCAACGGACACCGAACACCGGGGAGCTGTTTTTT. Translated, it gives CASSLQRTPNTGELFF.

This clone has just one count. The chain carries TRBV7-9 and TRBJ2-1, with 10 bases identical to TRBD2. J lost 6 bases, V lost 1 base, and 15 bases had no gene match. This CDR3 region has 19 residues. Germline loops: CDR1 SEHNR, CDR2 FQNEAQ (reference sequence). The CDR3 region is CASSLESFPSGGNFNEQFF. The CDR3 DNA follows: TGTGCCAGCAGCTTAGAGTCCTTCCCTAGCGGGGGAAACTTCAATGAGCAGTTCTTC. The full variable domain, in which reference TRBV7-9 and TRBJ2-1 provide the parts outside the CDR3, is DTGVSQNPRHKITKRGQNVTFRCDPISEHNRLYWYRQTLGQGPEFLTYFQNEAQLEKSRLLSDRFSAERPKGSFSTLEIQRTEQGDSAMYLCASSLESFPSGGNFNEQFFGPGTRLTVL.

CDR3 sequence reads: CASTPIQGPGELFF. CDR3 in DNA: TGTGCCAGTACTCCCATTCAGGGTCCCGGGGAGCTGTTTTTT. The chain employs TRBV19 and TRBJ2-2; weak D call: TRBD1 (5 bases). The V end was cut by 7 bases, the J end by 6 bases, with 15 bases between. There are 14 residues in the CDR3. Germline CDR1 and CDR2: LNHDA and SQIVND (reference sequence).